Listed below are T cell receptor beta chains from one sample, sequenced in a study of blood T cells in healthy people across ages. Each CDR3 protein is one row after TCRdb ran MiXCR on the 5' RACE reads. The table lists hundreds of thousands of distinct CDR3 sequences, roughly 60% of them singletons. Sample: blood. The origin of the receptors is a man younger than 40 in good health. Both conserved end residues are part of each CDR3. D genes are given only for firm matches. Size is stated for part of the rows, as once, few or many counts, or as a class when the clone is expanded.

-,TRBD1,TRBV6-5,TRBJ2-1,TGTGCCAGCCTCCGGGACAGGGATTTTGGTGAGCAGTTCTTC,CASLRDRDFGEQFF
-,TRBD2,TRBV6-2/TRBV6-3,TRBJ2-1,TGTGCCAGCAGCTCCGGGACTAGCTGGGATGAGCAGTTCTTC,CASSSGTSWDEQFF
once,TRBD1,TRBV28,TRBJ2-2,TGTGCCAGCAGTGGGGGACAGAACACCCGGGAGCTGTTTTTT,CASSGGQNTRELFF
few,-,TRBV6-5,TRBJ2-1,TGTGCCACCCATAGGGGGGGACACAATGAGCAGTTCTTC,CATHRGGHNEQFF
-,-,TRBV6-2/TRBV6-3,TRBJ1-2,TGTGCCAGCACCGATAAGAACCATGGCTACACCTTC,CASTDKNHGYTF
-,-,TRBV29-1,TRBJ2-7,TGCAGCGTTGCGCACCGCGACACCTACGAGCAGTACTTC,CSVAHRDTYEQYF
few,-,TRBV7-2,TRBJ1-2,TGTGCCAGCAGCTTGTTTGGGGCGCGAATGGGCTACACCTTC,CASSLFGARMGYTF
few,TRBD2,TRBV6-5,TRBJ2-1,TGTGCCAGCACCTTGGGCGGGGGGCTAAATGAGCAGTTCTTC,CASTLGGGLNEQFF
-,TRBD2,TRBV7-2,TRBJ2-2,TGTGCCAGCAGTCGCAGTAGCGGGGGGGACACCGGGGAGCTGTTTTTT,CASSRSSGGDTGELFF
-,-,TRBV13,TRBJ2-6,TGTGCCAGCAGCTTACCCACAGCCTCTGGGGCCAACGTCCTGACTTTC,CASSLPTASGANVLTF
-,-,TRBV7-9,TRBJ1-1,TGTGCCAGCAGCCCTGAATCGGGGGGGGCCGTAACTGAAGCTTTCTTT,CASSPESGGAVTEAFF
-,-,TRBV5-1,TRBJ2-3,TGCGCCAGCAGCTTGTTAACGGGGGCTGAAGATACGCAGTATTTT,CASSLLTGAEDTQYF
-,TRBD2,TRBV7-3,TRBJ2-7,TGTGCCAGCAGCTTTAGCGGGGGGGTTTACAATGAGCAGTACTTC,CASSFSGGVYNEQYF
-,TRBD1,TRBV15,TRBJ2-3,TGTGCCACAAGCTCTGACAGGGGGGGCACAGATACGCAGTATTTT,CATSSDRGGTDTQYF
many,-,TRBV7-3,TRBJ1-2,TGTGCCAGCAGCTTAAATTCGTGGGAGGGTGGCTACACCTTC,CASSLNSWEGGYTF
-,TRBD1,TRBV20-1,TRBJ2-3,TGCAGTGCTGGGACAGGTTCCACAGATACGCAGTATTTT,CSAGTGSTDTQYF
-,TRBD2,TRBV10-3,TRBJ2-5,TGTGCCATCAGGCGCGGGGGGCCCAATGAGCAGTACTTC,CAIRRGGPNEQYF
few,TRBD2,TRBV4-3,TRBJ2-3,TGCGCCAGCAGCCAAGATCCGGGACTAGCAACAGATACGCAGTATTTT,CASSQDPGLATDTQYF
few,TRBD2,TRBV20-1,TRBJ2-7,TGCAGTGCTTCCCGGGACTACTCCTACGAGCAGTACTTC,CSASRDYSYEQYF
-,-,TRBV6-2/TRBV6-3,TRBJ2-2,TGTGCCAGCAGTTACCGGTCCAGGGTCGGCACCGGGGAGCTGTTTTTT,CASSYRSRVGTGELFF
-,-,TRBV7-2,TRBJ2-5,TGTGCCAGCAGCTTAGCTCGGGATACGATCGAGACCCAGTACTTC,CASSLARDTIETQYF
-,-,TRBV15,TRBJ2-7,TGTGCCACCAGTGACAGCTCCTACGAGCAGTACTTC,CATSDSSYEQYF
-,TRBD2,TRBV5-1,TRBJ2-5,TGCGCCAGCAGCCAAGCGGGGGGGGCGCAGACCCAGTACTTC,CASSQAGGAQTQYF
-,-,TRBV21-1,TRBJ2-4,TGTGCCAGCAACACCGGGTCCTCGGGAAACATTCAGTACTTC,CASNTGSSGNIQYF
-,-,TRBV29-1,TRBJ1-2,TGCAGCGTGGCCACAGCCATCTATGGCTACACCTTC,CSVATAIYGYTF
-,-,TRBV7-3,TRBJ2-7,TGTGCCAGCAGCTTAAATGGCGGGAAGAACGAGCAGTACTTC,CASSLNGGKNEQYF
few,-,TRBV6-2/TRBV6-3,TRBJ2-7,TGTGCCAGCAGTTTTAGCTTGGACTTATCCTACGAGCAGTACTTC,CASSFSLDLSYEQYF
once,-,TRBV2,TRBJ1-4,TGTGCCAGCTTACCATCCGACAGTTTTCTCGAAAAACTGTTTTTT,CASLPSDSFLEKLFF
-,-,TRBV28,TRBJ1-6,TGTGCCAGCATGAGCGGTAATTCACCCCTCCACTTT,CASMSGNSPLHF
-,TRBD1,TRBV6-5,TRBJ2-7,TGTGCCAGCAGCCTAACGGGACAGGACTCCTACGAGCAGTACTTC,CASSLTGQDSYEQYF
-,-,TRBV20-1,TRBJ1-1,TGCAGTGCTAGAGATGCGGCGCTTCCAAACACTGAAGCTTTCTTT,CSARDAALPNTEAFF
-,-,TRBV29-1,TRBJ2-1,TGCAGCGTTGCGGAAGGTAATCGTGAGCAGTTCTTC,CSVAEGNREQFF
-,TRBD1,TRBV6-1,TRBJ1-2,TGTGCCAGCAGTAAAAAGGACAGGAGCGATTTTAACTATGGCTACACCTTC,CASSKKDRSDFNYGYTF
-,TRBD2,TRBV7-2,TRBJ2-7,TGTGCCAGCAGCCTCTGGGTGGTCGGAATGAGCGGGGCCTACGAGCAGTACTTC,CASSLWVVGMSGAYEQYF
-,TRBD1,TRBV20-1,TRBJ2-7,TGCAGTGCCATACCGGGACAGAGTTACTACGAGCAGTACTTC,CSAIPGQSYYEQYF
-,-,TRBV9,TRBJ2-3,TGTGCCAGCAGCGTACAGTGGGGGGGGGCGACAGATACGCAGTATTTT,CASSVQWGGATDTQYF
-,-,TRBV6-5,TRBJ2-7,TGTGCCAGCAGTTACAACTCCGGGGACGAGCAGTACTTC,CASSYNSGDEQYF
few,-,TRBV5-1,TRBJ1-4,TGCGCCAGCAGGTCGGGGCCAGATGAAAAACTGTTTTTT,CASRSGPDEKLFF
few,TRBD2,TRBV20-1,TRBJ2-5,TGCAGTGCTAGAGATGCTAGCGGGGGCGAGACCCAGTACTTC,CSARDASGGETQYF
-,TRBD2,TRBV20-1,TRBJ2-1,TGCAGTGCTAGCGGGAGGTCCTACAATGAGCAGTTCTTC,CSASGRSYNEQFF
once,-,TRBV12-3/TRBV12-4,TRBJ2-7,TGTGCCAGCACCATAGATCATCGAGAGCAGTACTTC,CASTIDHREQYF
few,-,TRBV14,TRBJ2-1,TGTGCCAGCAGCCAAGAGTTCAAATACAATGAGCAGTTCTTC,CASSQEFKYNEQFF
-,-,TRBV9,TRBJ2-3,TGTGCCAGCAGCCCACGCTCGGGCGGCACAGATACGCAGTATTTT,CASSPRSGGTDTQYF
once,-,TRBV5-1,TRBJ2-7,TGCGCCAGCAGCTTGAAGCGGAACTCCTACGAGCAGTACTTC,CASSLKRNSYEQYF
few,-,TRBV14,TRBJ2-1,TGTGCCAGCAGCCAATGGTTAACTATCTCCTACAATGAGCAGTTCTTC,CASSQWLTISYNEQFF
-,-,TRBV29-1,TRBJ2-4,TGCAGCGTTCTGACAGCTGTGGATGAGCAGTACTTC,CSVLTAVDEQYF
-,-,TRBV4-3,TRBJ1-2,TGCGCCAGCAGCCCTTTCCGGACGGGAATATATGGCTACACCTTC,CASSPFRTGIYGYTF
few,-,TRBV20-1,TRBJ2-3,TGCAGTGCCGGGGGCGAATTCCCCACAGATACGCAGTATTTT,CSAGGEFPTDTQYF
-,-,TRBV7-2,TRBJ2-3,TGTGCCAGCAGCCAAAATCCGGTATTGGGAACGGTAGGAGATACGCAGTATTTT,CASSQNPVLGTVGDTQYF
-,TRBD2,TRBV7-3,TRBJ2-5,TGTGCCAGCAGCTTAGGTAGCGGGGGGAACCAAGAGACCCAGTACTTC,CASSLGSGGNQETQYF